Here is one T cell receptor beta chain with its context. Its specificity is not known. The data are from a study of beta chain features in type 1 diabetes. Study information: There was similarity between patients and healthy donors in age, gender and cell yields. Study conclusions and caveats: Lower insertion and higher deletion counts appeared at VDJ junctions in type 1 diabetes patients.

Investigators reverse transcribed all isolated RNA, so they sequenced expressed TCRB transcripts. Some clones are missing from TCRdb's copy, which holds only in-frame ones; the method was immunoSEQ multiplex PCR. This sample has about 370,000 clones, with less than 15% found just once. CDR1 is MGHRA, CDR2 YSYEKL, per germline. This CDR3 has 16 residues. The V and J ends lost 0 bases and 3 bases, in that order; junction bases with no gene match: 6. Purity exceeded 95% in all sorted populations. The sequenced sample consisted of naive CD4+ T cells from blood. The TCR comes from a woman aged 18-29 years in good health. V usage is TRBV4-1 and J usage is TRBJ2-5, with 8 bases identical to TRBD1. The CDR3 loop is CASSQERGTGKETQYF. CDR3 nucleotide sequence: TGCGCCAGCAGCCAAGAGCGTGGGACAGGAAAAGAGACCCAGTACTTC.